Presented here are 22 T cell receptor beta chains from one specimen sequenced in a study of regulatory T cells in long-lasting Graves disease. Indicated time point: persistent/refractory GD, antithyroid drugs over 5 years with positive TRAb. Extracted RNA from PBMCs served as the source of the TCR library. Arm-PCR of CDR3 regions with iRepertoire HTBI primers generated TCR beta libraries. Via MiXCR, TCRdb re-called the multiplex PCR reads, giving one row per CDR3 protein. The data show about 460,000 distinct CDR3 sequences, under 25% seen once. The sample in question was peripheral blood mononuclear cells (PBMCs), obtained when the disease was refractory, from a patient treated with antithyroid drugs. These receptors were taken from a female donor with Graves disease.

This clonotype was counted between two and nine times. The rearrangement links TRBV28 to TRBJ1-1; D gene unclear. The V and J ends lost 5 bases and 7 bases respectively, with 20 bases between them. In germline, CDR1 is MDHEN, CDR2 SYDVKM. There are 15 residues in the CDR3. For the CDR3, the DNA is TGTGCCAGCAGTCCGGGTTGGGCAGGCGGGGTTGAAGCTTTCTTT. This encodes CASSPGWAGGVEAFF.

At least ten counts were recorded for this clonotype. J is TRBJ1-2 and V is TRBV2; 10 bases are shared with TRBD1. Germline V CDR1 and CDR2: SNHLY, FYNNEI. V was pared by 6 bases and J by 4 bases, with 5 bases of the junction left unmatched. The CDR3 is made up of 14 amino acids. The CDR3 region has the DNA TGTGCCAGCAGAGGGACAGGGGACGGCTATGGCTACACCTTC. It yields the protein CASRGTGDGYGYTF.

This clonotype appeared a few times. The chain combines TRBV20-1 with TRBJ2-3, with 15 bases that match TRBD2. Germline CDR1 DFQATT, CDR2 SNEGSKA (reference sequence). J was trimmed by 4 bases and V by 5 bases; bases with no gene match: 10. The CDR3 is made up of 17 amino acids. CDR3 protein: CSAAGGLAGGPSDTQYF. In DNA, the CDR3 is TGCAGTGCTGCAGGAGGACTAGCGGGAGGGCCATCAGATACGCAGTATTTT.

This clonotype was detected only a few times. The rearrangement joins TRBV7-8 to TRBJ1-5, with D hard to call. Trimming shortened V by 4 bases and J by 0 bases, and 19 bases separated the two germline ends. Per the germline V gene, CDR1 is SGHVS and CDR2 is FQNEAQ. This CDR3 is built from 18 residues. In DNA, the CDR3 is TGTGCCAGCAGCTCTTTCCAGGTTCTTTCATATAGCAATCAGCCCCAGCATTTT. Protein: CASSSFQVLSYSNQPQHF.

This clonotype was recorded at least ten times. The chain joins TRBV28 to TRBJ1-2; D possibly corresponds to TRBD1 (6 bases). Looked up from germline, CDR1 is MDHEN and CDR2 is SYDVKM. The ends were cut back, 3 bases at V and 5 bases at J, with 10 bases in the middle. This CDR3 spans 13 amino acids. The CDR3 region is CASSLGAPYGYTF. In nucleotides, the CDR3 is TGTGCCAGCAGTTTGGGGGCGCCGTATGGCTACACCTTC.

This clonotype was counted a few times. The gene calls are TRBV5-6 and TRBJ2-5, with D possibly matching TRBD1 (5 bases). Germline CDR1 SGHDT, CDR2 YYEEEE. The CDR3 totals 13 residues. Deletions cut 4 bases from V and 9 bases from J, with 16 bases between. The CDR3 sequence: CASSRTSRWAQYF. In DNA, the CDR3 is TGTGCCAGCAGCAGGACAAGCCGGTGGGCCCAGTACTTC.

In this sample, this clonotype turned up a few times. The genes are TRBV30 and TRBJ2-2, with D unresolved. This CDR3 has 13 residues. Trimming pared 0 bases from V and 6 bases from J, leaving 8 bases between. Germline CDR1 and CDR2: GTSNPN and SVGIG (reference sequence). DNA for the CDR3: TGTGCCTGGAGTGTCTCAGGCGCCGGGGAGCTGTTTTTT. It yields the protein CAWSVSGAGELFF.

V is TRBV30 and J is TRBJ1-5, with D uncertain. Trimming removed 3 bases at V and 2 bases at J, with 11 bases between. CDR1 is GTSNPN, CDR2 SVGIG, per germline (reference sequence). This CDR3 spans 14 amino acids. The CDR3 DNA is TGTGCCTGGAGACGGGAGGGTGGCAATCAGCCCCAGCATTTT. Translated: CAWRREGGNQPQHF.

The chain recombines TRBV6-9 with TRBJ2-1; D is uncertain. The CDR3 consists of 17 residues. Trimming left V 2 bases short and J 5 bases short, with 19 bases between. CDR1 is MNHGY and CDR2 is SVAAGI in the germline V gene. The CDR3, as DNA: TGTGCCAGCAGTTATCGATCGTGGGAACGTTCCGACAATGAGCAGTTCTTC. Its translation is CASSYRSWERSDNEQFF.

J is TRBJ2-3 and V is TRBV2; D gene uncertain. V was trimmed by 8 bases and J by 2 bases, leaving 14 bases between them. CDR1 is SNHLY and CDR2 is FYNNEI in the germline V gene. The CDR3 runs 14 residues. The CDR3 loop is CASYQQKITDTQYF. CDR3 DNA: TGTGCCAGCTATCAGCAGAAAATCACAGATACGCAGTATTTT. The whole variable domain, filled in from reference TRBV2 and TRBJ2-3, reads EPEVTQTPSHQVTQMGQEVILRCVPISNHLYFYWYRQILGQKVEFLVSFYNNEISEKSEIFDDQFSVERPDGSNFTLKIRSTKLEDSAMYFCASYQQKITDTQYFGPGTRLTVL.

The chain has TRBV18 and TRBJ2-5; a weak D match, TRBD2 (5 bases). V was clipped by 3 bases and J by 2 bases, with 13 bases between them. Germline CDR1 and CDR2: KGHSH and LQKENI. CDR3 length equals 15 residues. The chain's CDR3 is CASSPTRLSQETQYF. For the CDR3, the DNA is TGTGCCAGCTCACCGACACGACTAAGTCAAGAGACCCAGTACTTC.

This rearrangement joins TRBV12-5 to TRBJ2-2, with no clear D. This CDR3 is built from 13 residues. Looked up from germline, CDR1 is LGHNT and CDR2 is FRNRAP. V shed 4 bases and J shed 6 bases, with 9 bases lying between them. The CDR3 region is CASGSGPPGELFF. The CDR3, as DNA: TGTGCTAGTGGTTCAGGACCACCCGGGGAGCTGTTTTTT.

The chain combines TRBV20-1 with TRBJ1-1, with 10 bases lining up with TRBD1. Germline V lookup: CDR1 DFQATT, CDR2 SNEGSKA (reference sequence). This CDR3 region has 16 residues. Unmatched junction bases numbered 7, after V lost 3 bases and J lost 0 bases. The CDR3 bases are TGCAGTGCTAGGGACAGGGGGACGGGGTTGAACACTGAAGCTTTCTTT. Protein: CSARDRGTGLNTEAFF.

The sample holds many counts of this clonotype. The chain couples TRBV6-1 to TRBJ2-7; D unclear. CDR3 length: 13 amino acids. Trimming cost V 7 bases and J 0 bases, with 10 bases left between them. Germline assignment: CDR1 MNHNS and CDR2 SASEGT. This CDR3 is CASIPRNSYEQYF. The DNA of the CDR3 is TGTGCCAGCATTCCCAGGAACTCCTACGAGCAGTACTTC.

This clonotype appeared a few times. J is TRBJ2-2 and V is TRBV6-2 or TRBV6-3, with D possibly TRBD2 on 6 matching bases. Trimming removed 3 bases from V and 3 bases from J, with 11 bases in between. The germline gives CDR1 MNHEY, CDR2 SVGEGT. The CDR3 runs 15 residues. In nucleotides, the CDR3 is TGTGCCAGCAGTTATAGCGGCCCAGACACCGGGGAGCTGTTTTTT. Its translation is CASSYSGPDTGELFF.

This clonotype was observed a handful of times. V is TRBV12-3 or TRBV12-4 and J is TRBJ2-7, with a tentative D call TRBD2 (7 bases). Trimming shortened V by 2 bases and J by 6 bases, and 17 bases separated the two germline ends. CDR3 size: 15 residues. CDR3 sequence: CASSLKGGGGFEQYF. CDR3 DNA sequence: TGTGCCAGCAGTTTAAAAGGGGGGGGGGGTTTCGAGCAGTACTTC.

The CDR3, as DNA: TGTGCCAGTACCCCTCTAGGACAGGCCGAGGGTGCTTTCTTT. It is translated as CASTPLGQAEGAFF. The J gene is TRBJ1-1, the V gene TRBV19, with 7 bases that match TRBD1. V was pared by 7 bases and J by 11 bases, with 16 bases of the junction left unmatched. This CDR3 region has 14 residues. From germline, CDR1 is LNHDA and CDR2 SQIVND (reference sequence).

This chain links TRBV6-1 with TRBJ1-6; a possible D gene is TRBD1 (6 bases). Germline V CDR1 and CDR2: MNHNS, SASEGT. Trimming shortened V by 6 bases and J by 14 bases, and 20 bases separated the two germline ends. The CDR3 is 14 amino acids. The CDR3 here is CASSLTGPSGSLHF. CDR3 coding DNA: TGTGCCAGCAGCCTTACAGGGCCTTCGGGTTCCCTCCACTTT.

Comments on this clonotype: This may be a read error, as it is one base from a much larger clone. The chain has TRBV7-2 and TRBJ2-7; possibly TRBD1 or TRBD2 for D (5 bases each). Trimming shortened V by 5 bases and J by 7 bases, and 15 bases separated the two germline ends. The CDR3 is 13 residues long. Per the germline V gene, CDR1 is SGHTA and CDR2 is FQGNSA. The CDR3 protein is CASSRGRSFEQYF. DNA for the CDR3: TGTGCCAGCAGCCGGGGCCGAAGCTTTGAGCAGTACTTC.

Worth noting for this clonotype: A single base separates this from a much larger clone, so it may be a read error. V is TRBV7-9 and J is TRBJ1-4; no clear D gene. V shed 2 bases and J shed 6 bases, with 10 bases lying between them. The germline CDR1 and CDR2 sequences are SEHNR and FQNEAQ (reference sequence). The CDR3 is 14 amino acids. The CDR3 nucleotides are TGTGCCAGCAGCTTACCAGGCGGGTATGAAAAACTGTTTTTT. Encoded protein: CASSLPGGYEKLFF.

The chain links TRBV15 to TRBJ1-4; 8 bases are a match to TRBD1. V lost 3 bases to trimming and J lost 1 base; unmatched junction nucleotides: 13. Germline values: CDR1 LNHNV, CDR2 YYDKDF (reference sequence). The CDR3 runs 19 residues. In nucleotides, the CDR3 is TGTGCCACCAGCAGTTCAGGGGGCCTGTTCGTCGAAACTAATGAAAAACTGTTTTTT. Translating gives CATSSSGGLFVETNEKLFF. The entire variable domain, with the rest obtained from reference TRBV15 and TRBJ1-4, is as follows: DAMVIQNPRYQVTQFGKPVTLSCSQTLNHNVMYWYQQKSSQAPKLLFHYYDKDFNNEADTPDNFQSRRPNTSFCFLDIRSPGLGDTAMYLCATSSSGGLFVETNEKLFFGSGTQLSVL.

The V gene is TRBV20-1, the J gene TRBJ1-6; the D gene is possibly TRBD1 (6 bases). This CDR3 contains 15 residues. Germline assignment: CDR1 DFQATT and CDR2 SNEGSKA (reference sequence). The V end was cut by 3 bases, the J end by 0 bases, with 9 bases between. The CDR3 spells CSASQGSSYNSPLHF. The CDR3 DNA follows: TGCAGTGCTAGCCAGGGGAGCTCCTATAATTCACCCCTCCACTTT.